Listed below are T cell receptor beta chains from one sample, sequenced in a study of blood T cell repertoires in COVID-19. Libraries were prepared by immunoSEQ multiplex PCR; TCRdb keeps only in-frame clonotypes and omits some of them. The sample yields roughly 53,000 clones, approximately 80% seen once. Specimen: peripheral blood. The origin of the receptors is a man aged 65 to 85 with active or convalescent COVID-19. CDR3s include the opening cysteine and the closing phenylalanine or tryptophan. The order of the fields is D gene, clone size, J gene, V gene, CDR3 protein, CDR3 DNA. A D gene is named only where the DNA matches it firmly. Clone size is not always given. Where it is, it says once, few, many or a class for expanded clones.

d_gene: TRBD2
abundance: -
j_gene: TRBJ2-1
v_gene: TRBV7-2
CDR3aa: CASSFREAASGNNEQFF
CDR3nt: TGTGCCAGCAGCTTCCGGGAGGCGGCTAGCGGGAACAATGAGCAGTTCTTC

d_gene: -
abundance: few
j_gene: TRBJ2-2
v_gene: TRBV5-1
CDR3aa: CASSLAGQNTGELFF
CDR3nt: TGCGCCAGCAGCTTGGCTGGGCAGAACACCGGGGAGCTGTTTTTT

d_gene: TRBD2
abundance: -
j_gene: TRBJ2-1
v_gene: TRBV6-2/TRBV6-3
CDR3aa: CASSYRAGGSEQFF
CDR3nt: TGTGCCAGCAGTTATCGAGCGGGGGGCAGCGAGCAGTTCTTC

d_gene: TRBD2
abundance: -
j_gene: TRBJ2-7
v_gene: TRBV27
CDR3aa: CASKSGLGYEQYF
CDR3nt: TGTGCCAGCAAATCCGGACTAGGCTACGAGCAGTACTTC

d_gene: -
abundance: -
j_gene: TRBJ1-2
v_gene: TRBV7-8
CDR3aa: CASSLGQPGTQYGYTF
CDR3nt: TGTGCCAGCAGCTTAGGCCAACCCGGGACACAGTATGGCTACACCTTC

d_gene: -
abundance: -
j_gene: TRBJ1-2
v_gene: TRBV7-2
CDR3aa: CASTVDRNANYGYTF
CDR3nt: TGTGCCAGCACCGTCGACAGGAACGCTAACTATGGCTACACCTTC

d_gene: TRBD1
abundance: -
j_gene: TRBJ2-7
v_gene: TRBV19
CDR3aa: CASTGTGSPGDEQYF
CDR3nt: TGTGCCAGTACCGGGACAGGGTCTCCGGGAGACGAGCAGTACTTC

d_gene: TRBD2
abundance: -
j_gene: TRBJ2-3
v_gene: TRBV29-1
CDR3aa: CSVEQAGATDTQYF
CDR3nt: TGCAGCGTTGAACAGGCGGGAGCGACAGATACGCAGTATTTT

d_gene: -
abundance: -
j_gene: TRBJ1-4
v_gene: TRBV10-3
CDR3aa: CAISEGREKRGEKLFF
CDR3nt: TGTGCCATCAGTGAGGGCAGGGAAAAAAGGGGTGAAAAACTGTTTTTT

d_gene: TRBD1
abundance: -
j_gene: TRBJ2-5
v_gene: TRBV19
CDR3aa: CASTSDRGKETQYF
CDR3nt: TGTGCCAGTACCTCGGACAGGGGGAAGGAGACCCAGTACTTC

d_gene: -
abundance: -
j_gene: TRBJ2-3
v_gene: TRBV29-1
CDR3aa: CSVGWTVRDTQYF
CDR3nt: TGCAGCGTTGGGTGGACAGTAAGAGATACGCAGTATTTT

d_gene: -
abundance: -
j_gene: TRBJ2-5
v_gene: TRBV5-1
CDR3aa: CASSLVPGERETQYF
CDR3nt: TGCGCCAGCAGCTTGGTGCCAGGGGAGAGAGAGACCCAGTACTTC

d_gene: -
abundance: -
j_gene: TRBJ2-1
v_gene: TRBV6-2/TRBV6-3
CDR3aa: CASSKTGGSYNEQFF
CDR3nt: TGTGCCAGCAGCAAGACCGGGGGTTCCTACAATGAGCAGTTCTTC

d_gene: TRBD1
abundance: -
j_gene: TRBJ1-1
v_gene: TRBV10-3
CDR3aa: CAISTPGQGAPNTEAFF
CDR3nt: TGTGCCATCAGTACCCCGGGACAGGGGGCCCCGAACACTGAAGCTTTCTTT

d_gene: TRBD1
abundance: -
j_gene: TRBJ1-2
v_gene: TRBV15
CDR3aa: CATSTYRGGYTF
CDR3nt: TGTGCCACCAGCACCTACAGGGGCGGCTACACCTTC

d_gene: TRBD1
abundance: -
j_gene: TRBJ1-2
v_gene: TRBV30
CDR3aa: CAFRTGRLNYGYTF
CDR3nt: TGTGCCTTCCGGACAGGTCGACTTAACTATGGCTACACCTTC

d_gene: -
abundance: -
j_gene: TRBJ2-1
v_gene: TRBV7-9
CDR3aa: CASSLEASEQFF
CDR3nt: TGTGCCAGCAGCTTAGAAGCTTCCGAGCAGTTCTTC

d_gene: TRBD2
abundance: -
j_gene: TRBJ2-7
v_gene: TRBV7-8
CDR3aa: CASSLGLAAYEQYF
CDR3nt: TGTGCCAGCAGCTTAGGACTAGCGGCCTACGAGCAGTACTTC

d_gene: -
abundance: -
j_gene: TRBJ1-5
v_gene: TRBV7-2
CDR3aa: CASSLFDSYHQPQHF
CDR3nt: TGTGCCAGCAGCCTATTCGACAGCTATCATCAGCCCCAGCATTTT

d_gene: TRBD2
abundance: once
j_gene: TRBJ2-1
v_gene: TRBV5-5
CDR3aa: CASSLTSGSYNEQFF
CDR3nt: TGTGCCAGCAGCCTGACTAGCGGCTCCTACAATGAGCAGTTCTTC

d_gene: TRBD1
abundance: -
j_gene: TRBJ1-3
v_gene: TRBV28
CDR3aa: CASRQNRGQVGSGNTIYF
CDR3nt: TGTGCCAGCAGGCAGAACAGGGGACAGGTCGGTTCTGGAAACACCATATATTTT

d_gene: TRBD1
abundance: -
j_gene: TRBJ1-2
v_gene: TRBV7-8
CDR3aa: CASSQRGQGPVGYTF
CDR3nt: TGTGCCAGCAGCCAACGGGGACAGGGTCCCGTTGGCTACACCTTC

d_gene: TRBD1
abundance: -
j_gene: TRBJ2-2
v_gene: TRBV7-6
CDR3aa: CASSLAGDRGFTGELFF
CDR3nt: TGTGCCAGCAGCTTAGCTGGGGACAGGGGATTCACCGGGGAGCTGTTTTTT

d_gene: TRBD2
abundance: -
j_gene: TRBJ2-2
v_gene: TRBV7-6
CDR3aa: CASSLVLTSGSQLAGELFF
CDR3nt: TGTGCCAGCAGCTTAGTTTTGACTAGCGGGAGTCAGCTCGCCGGGGAGCTGTTTTTT

d_gene: TRBD1
abundance: -
j_gene: TRBJ2-2
v_gene: TRBV28
CDR3aa: CASSQTGIGELFF
CDR3nt: TGTGCCAGCAGTCAGACAGGGATCGGGGAGCTGTTTTTT

d_gene: -
abundance: -
j_gene: TRBJ2-7
v_gene: TRBV4-3
CDR3aa: CASSQDRQLPYEQYF
CDR3nt: TGCGCCAGCAGCCAAGATCGACAGCTTCCCTACGAGCAGTACTTC

d_gene: -
abundance: once
j_gene: TRBJ1-2
v_gene: TRBV2
CDR3aa: CASSEFNEAYGYTF
CDR3nt: TGTGCCAGCAGTGAATTTAATGAGGCGTATGGCTACACCTTC

d_gene: -
abundance: -
j_gene: TRBJ1-4
v_gene: TRBV19
CDR3aa: CASSSPGLDEKLFF
CDR3nt: TGTGCCAGTAGTAGCCCGGGACTTGATGAAAAACTGTTTTTT

d_gene: TRBD1
abundance: few
j_gene: TRBJ2-3
v_gene: TRBV27
CDR3aa: CASSSWDRSTDTQYF
CDR3nt: TGTGCCAGCAGTTCCTGGGACAGGAGCACAGATACGCAGTATTTT

d_gene: TRBD1
abundance: -
j_gene: TRBJ1-4
v_gene: TRBV19
CDR3aa: CASRRQGSNEKLFF
CDR3nt: TGTGCCAGTAGGCGACAGGGATCTAATGAAAAACTGTTTTTT

d_gene: TRBD1
abundance: -
j_gene: TRBJ2-3
v_gene: TRBV15
CDR3aa: CATSRGQGFIPLSTDTQYF
CDR3nt: TGTGCCACCAGCAGGGGACAGGGGTTCATACCTCTTAGCACAGATACGCAGTATTTT

d_gene: TRBD2
abundance: -
j_gene: TRBJ2-2
v_gene: TRBV5-1
CDR3aa: CASSLVGGGGELFF
CDR3nt: TGCGCCAGCAGCTTGGTCGGCGGGGGCGGGGAGCTGTTTTTT

d_gene: TRBD1
abundance: -
j_gene: TRBJ1-2
v_gene: TRBV6-6
CDR3aa: CASSGPGQGVHGYTF
CDR3nt: TGTGCCAGCAGTGGACCGGGACAGGGAGTCCATGGCTACACCTTC

d_gene: TRBD1
abundance: -
j_gene: TRBJ1-2
v_gene: TRBV3-1/TRBV3-2
CDR3aa: CASSPRQGANGYTF
CDR3nt: TGTGCCAGCAGCCCTCGACAGGGGGCTAATGGCTACACCTTC

d_gene: TRBD1
abundance: -
j_gene: TRBJ1-5
v_gene: TRBV19
CDR3aa: CASSTRQGARNQPQHF
CDR3nt: TGTGCCAGTAGTACGAGGCAGGGGGCGCGGAATCAGCCCCAGCATTTT

d_gene: -
abundance: once
j_gene: TRBJ2-2
v_gene: TRBV7-2
CDR3aa: CASSDNPNWGRTGELFF
CDR3nt: TGTGCCAGCAGCGATAACCCTAATTGGGGCCGCACCGGGGAGCTGTTTTTT

d_gene: -
abundance: -
j_gene: TRBJ1-1
v_gene: TRBV5-1
CDR3aa: CASSSTAGNTEAFF
CDR3nt: TGCGCCAGCAGCTCTACCGCAGGGAACACTGAAGCTTTCTTT

d_gene: TRBD1
abundance: -
j_gene: TRBJ2-6
v_gene: TRBV5-6
CDR3aa: CASRTGISGANVLTF
CDR3nt: TGTGCCAGCAGGACAGGGATATCTGGGGCCAACGTCCTGACTTTC

d_gene: TRBD1
abundance: few
j_gene: TRBJ1-4
v_gene: TRBV28
CDR3aa: CASSLDRVGKLFF
CDR3nt: TGTGCCAGCAGTTTGGACAGGGTCGGAAAACTGTTTTTT

d_gene: TRBD1
abundance: -
j_gene: TRBJ1-1
v_gene: TRBV7-2
CDR3aa: CASSSTGGVTEAFF
CDR3nt: TGTGCCAGCAGCTCGACAGGGGGCGTCACTGAAGCTTTCTTT

d_gene: -
abundance: -
j_gene: TRBJ2-2
v_gene: TRBV5-6
CDR3aa: CASTWGLNTGELFF
CDR3nt: TGTGCCAGCACCTGGGGGCTAAACACCGGGGAGCTGTTTTTT

d_gene: TRBD2
abundance: -
j_gene: TRBJ2-1
v_gene: TRBV3-1/TRBV3-2
CDR3aa: CASSQPGLEVYNEQFF
CDR3nt: TGTGCCAGCAGCCAGCCGGGACTAGAGGTCTACAATGAGCAGTTCTTC

d_gene: -
abundance: -
j_gene: TRBJ1-5
v_gene: TRBV24-1
CDR3aa: CATSGGGRKDTRSNQPQHF
CDR3nt: TGTGCCACCAGTGGAGGTGGCAGAAAGGATACGAGAAGCAATCAGCCCCAGCATTTT

d_gene: -
abundance: once
j_gene: TRBJ1-5
v_gene: TRBV19
CDR3aa: CASSIATGAGPQHF
CDR3nt: TGTGCCAGTAGTATAGCGACGGGTGCTGGGCCCCAGCATTTT

d_gene: -
abundance: few
j_gene: TRBJ2-1
v_gene: TRBV5-1
CDR3aa: CASSLGPSSYNEQFF
CDR3nt: TGCGCCAGCAGCTTGGGCCCCAGCTCCTACAATGAGCAGTTCTTC

d_gene: TRBD1
abundance: -
j_gene: TRBJ1-3
v_gene: TRBV19
CDR3aa: CASSRQGLSGNTIYF
CDR3nt: TGTGCCAGTAGCCGACAGGGACTCTCTGGAAACACCATATATTTT

d_gene: -
abundance: -
j_gene: TRBJ2-7
v_gene: TRBV19
CDR3aa: CASSSGGAGVEQYF
CDR3nt: TGTGCCAGTAGCTCAGGGGGCGCGGGAGTCGAGCAGTACTTC

d_gene: TRBD1
abundance: -
j_gene: TRBJ1-2
v_gene: TRBV7-2
CDR3aa: CASRGGGTGPYGYTF
CDR3nt: TGTGCCAGCAGGGGAGGGGGGACAGGGCCCTATGGCTACACCTTC

d_gene: TRBD2
abundance: few
j_gene: TRBJ2-3
v_gene: TRBV29-1
CDR3aa: CSVELGGRTDTQYF
CDR3nt: TGCAGCGTTGAATTGGGGGGGAGGACAGATACGCAGTATTTT

d_gene: TRBD2
abundance: -
j_gene: TRBJ2-7
v_gene: TRBV7-9
CDR3aa: CASSHGLGQPSYEQYF
CDR3nt: TGTGCCAGCAGCCACGGACTAGGCCAACCCTCCTACGAGCAGTACTTC

d_gene: -
abundance: once
j_gene: TRBJ2-7
v_gene: TRBV29-1
CDR3aa: CSAGGGEQYF
CDR3nt: TGCAGCGCCGGTGGGGGGGAGCAGTACTTC

d_gene: TRBD1
abundance: once
j_gene: TRBJ1-1
v_gene: TRBV7-2
CDR3aa: CASSFNLGTGKEAFF
CDR3nt: TGTGCCAGCAGCTTTAATTTGGGGACAGGGAAGGAGGCTTTCTTT

d_gene: TRBD2
abundance: once
j_gene: TRBJ2-1
v_gene: TRBV30
CDR3aa: CAWSGIIGAGVPSSYNEQFF
CDR3nt: TGTGCCTGGAGTGGCATTATCGGGGCGGGGGTCCCAAGCTCCTACAATGAGCAGTTCTTC